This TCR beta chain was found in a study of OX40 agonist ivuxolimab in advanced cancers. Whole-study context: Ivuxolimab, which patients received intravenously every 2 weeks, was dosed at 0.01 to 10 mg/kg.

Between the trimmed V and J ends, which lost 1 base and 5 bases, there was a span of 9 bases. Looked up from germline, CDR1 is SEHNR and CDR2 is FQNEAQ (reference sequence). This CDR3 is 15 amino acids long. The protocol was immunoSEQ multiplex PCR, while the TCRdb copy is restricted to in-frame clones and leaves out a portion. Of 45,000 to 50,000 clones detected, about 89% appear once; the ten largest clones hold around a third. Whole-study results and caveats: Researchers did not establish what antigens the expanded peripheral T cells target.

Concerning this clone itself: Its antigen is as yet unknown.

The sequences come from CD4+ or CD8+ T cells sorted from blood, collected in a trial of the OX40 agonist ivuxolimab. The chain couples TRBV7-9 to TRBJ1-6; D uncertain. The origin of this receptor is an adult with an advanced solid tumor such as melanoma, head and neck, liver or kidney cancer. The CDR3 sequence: CASSLVRSNNSPLHF. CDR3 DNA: TGTGCCAGCAGCTTAGTACGCTCGAATAATTCACCCCTCCACTTT.